This is a list of T cell receptor beta chains from one sample in a study of T-cell memory formation after mild COVID-19. MiXCR, applied by TCRdb to the 5' RACE reads, yields one record per CDR3 protein. The repertoire has about 58,000 distinct CDR3 sequences, approximately 30% of them found once; the top ten carry around 40%. Specimen: PBMCs or a T cell subset sorted from them (not recorded which). The origin of the receptors is a man aged 18-30 years who had mild COVID-19 (a few samples of this study predate the infection). Cell type and time point are not known. The CDR3 runs from the conserved cysteine through the conserved F or W. The D gene is left open where the match is weak. Size values are once, few and many counts, or a class for expanded clones, and some rows have none.

j_gene,v_gene,abundance,d_gene,CDR3nt,CDR3aa
TRBJ2-2,TRBV29-1,.,TRBD1,TGCAGCGTTGAAGAGGGGACAGGGGGCCCCGGGGAGCTGTTTTTT,CSVEEGTGGPGELFF
TRBJ2-3,TRBV4-1,few,TRBD2,TGCGCCAGCAGCCTTCCGCCTAGCGGGTGGACAGATACGCAGTATTTT,CASSLPPSGWTDTQYF
TRBJ2-2,TRBV4-1,.,.,TGCGCCAGCAGCCAAGGGAGCAGGGGTTACACCGGGGAGCTGTTTTTT,CASSQGSRGYTGELFF
TRBJ2-7,TRBV30,.,.,TGTGCCTGGAGTGCTGGACTCCCAGTGATTTACGAGCAGTACTTC,CAWSAGLPVIYEQYF
TRBJ1-1,TRBV7-6,.,.,TGTGCCAGCAGCCGGGGCTCGGAAGCTTTCTTT,CASSRGSEAFF
TRBJ2-5,TRBV9,.,TRBD2,TGTGCCAGCAGCGTTAGCGGGGACTCTGGGACCCAGTACTTC,CASSVSGDSGTQYF
TRBJ2-5,TRBV3-1,many,.,TGTGCCAGCAGCCAAGACCTGCAGCAGGGGCCCCAAGAGACCCAGTACTTC,CASSQDLQQGPQETQYF
TRBJ1-2,TRBV4-1,.,.,TGCGCCAGCAGCCCTTCGGACAGCGGCTATGGCTACACCTTC,CASSPSDSGYGYTF
TRBJ2-2,TRBV5-1,.,.,TGCGCCAGCAGCTTAGGGTCCACCGGGGAGCTGTTTTTT,CASSLGSTGELFF
TRBJ2-1,TRBV6-6,.,.,TGTGCCAGCAGTTTGAGGGTTTTCAATGAGCAGTTCTTC,CASSLRVFNEQFF
TRBJ1-1,TRBV6-2/TRBV6-3,.,.,TGTGCCAGCACCCTTGGACAGAACACTGAAGCTTTCTTT,CASTLGQNTEAFF
TRBJ2-1,TRBV6-5,few,.,TGTGCCAGCAGTTACCGCCAACTCCTCGGTGGGGAGCAGTTCTTC,CASSYRQLLGGEQFF
TRBJ2-1,TRBV12-5,.,TRBD2,TGTGCTAGTGCCCTGGGGGGGAGCCATGAGCAGTTCTTC,CASALGGSHEQFF
TRBJ2-1,TRBV20-1,many,.,TGCAGTGCTGTGCCCCTCGGGGAGCAGTTCTTC,CSAVPLGEQFF
TRBJ2-5,TRBV9,.,TRBD2,TGTGCCAGCAGCGCCGGGACTAGCGGGGCTGAGACCCAGTACTTC,CASSAGTSGAETQYF
TRBJ1-1,TRBV7-9,few,.,TGTGCCAGCACCCTGGGCGGGAACACTGAAGCTTTCTTT,CASTLGGNTEAFF
TRBJ1-2,TRBV6-5,few,.,TGTGCCAGCAGTTACGGGCAGAATGGCTACACCTTC,CASSYGQNGYTF
TRBJ2-6,TRBV20-1,few,.,TGCAGTGCTAGACCAGGGCTCGCTGGGGCCAACGTCCTGACTTTC,CSARPGLAGANVLTF
TRBJ2-1,TRBV12-3/TRBV12-4,few,TRBD1,TGTGCCAGCAGGCGGACAGGTTACAATGAGCAGTTCTTC,CASRRTGYNEQFF
TRBJ2-3,TRBV7-6,.,TRBD2,TGTGCCAGCAGCGCGCTAGCGGCAACTAGCACAGATACGCAGTATTTT,CASSALAATSTDTQYF
TRBJ2-7,TRBV7-9,.,.,TGTGCCAGCAGCTTAGGCCAGAACTACGAGCAGTACTTC,CASSLGQNYEQYF
TRBJ2-5,TRBV4-1,few,TRBD2,TGCGCCAGCAAGGCTAGCGGGGGGCCGGGGGGCGAGACCCAGTACTTC,CASKASGGPGGETQYF
TRBJ2-7,TRBV13,few,.,TGTGCCAGCAGCCTCGGGCGGGGCTCCTACGAGCAGTACTTC,CASSLGRGSYEQYF
TRBJ2-2,TRBV7-9,few,.,TGTGCCAGCAGCTTAGAGTCCGCGAACACCGGGGAGCTGTTTTTT,CASSLESANTGELFF
TRBJ1-1,TRBV20-1,.,TRBD1,TGCAGTGCTAGAGGATCGGACAGGGTTGAAGCTTTCTTT,CSARGSDRVEAFF
TRBJ1-1,TRBV6-5,few,.,TGTGCCAGCAGTTACGATGGGACTCACACTGAAGCTTTCTTT,CASSYDGTHTEAFF
TRBJ1-6,TRBV5-5,few,.,TGTGCCAGCAGCTTGGTGGGCGGGAATTCACCCCTCCACTTT,CASSLVGGNSPLHF
TRBJ2-1,TRBV18,few,.,TGTGCCAGCTCATACAGGGGAGGTAATGAGCAGTTCTTC,CASSYRGGNEQFF
TRBJ2-5,TRBV11-2,.,.,TGTGCCAGCAGCTTAGGCGTAGGAACCCAGTACTTC,CASSLGVGTQYF
TRBJ2-3,TRBV4-3,.,TRBD2,TGCGCCAGCAGCCAGGACACTAGCGGGGGACACACAGATACGCAGTATTTT,CASSQDTSGGHTDTQYF
TRBJ2-3,TRBV2,few,.,TGTGCCAGCAGTGAAGCAGGGGGCACAGATACGCAGTATTTT,CASSEAGGTDTQYF
TRBJ1-2,TRBV4-1,.,TRBD1,TGCGCCAGCAGCCCCTTAGGACAGGATTATGGCTACACCTTC,CASSPLGQDYGYTF
TRBJ2-1,TRBV5-1,.,TRBD1,TGCGCCAGCAGACCAGGGGGCTACAATGAGCAGTTCTTC,CASRPGGYNEQFF
TRBJ2-1,TRBV7-8,.,.,TGTGCCAGCAGCTTAGCGCGACGGGGGGCCAACAATGAGCAGTTCTTC,CASSLARRGANNEQFF
TRBJ2-4,TRBV7-2,.,TRBD1,TGTGCCAGCAGCCTACAGGGGGTGGGGGGCGCGTTTTTAGTGGACTTC,CASSLQGVGGAFLVDF
TRBJ2-1,TRBV27,few,TRBD2,TGTGCCAGCAGTTTACTAAATGTTGGGGGGGGACTTTTGTTCTTC,CASSLLNVGGGLLFF
TRBJ1-2,TRBV5-1,few,.,TGCGCCAGCAGCTTGGGCCCGTCTGGGTTCTTTAACTATGGCTACACCTTC,CASSLGPSGFFNYGYTF
TRBJ2-7,TRBV5-1,.,.,TGCGCCAGCAGCCCTGACAGAGCATACGAGCAGTACTTC,CASSPDRAYEQYF
TRBJ2-5,TRBV12-3/TRBV12-4,few,TRBD2,TGTGCCAGCAGTTTATTCGGGGGGGGCCAAGAGACCCAGTACTTC,CASSLFGGGQETQYF
TRBJ1-1,TRBV19,.,.,TGTGCCAGCACTTGGGGTCCCTACACTGAAGCTTTCTTT,CASTWGPYTEAFF
TRBJ1-2,TRBV6-5,.,.,TGTGCCAGCAGTCCCACGGCCAGGGGATCATATGGCTACACCTTC,CASSPTARGSYGYTF
TRBJ2-1,TRBV5-1,.,TRBD1,TGCGCCAGCAACCCCCACTCCGGGACAGGGTTCGGAAATGAGCAGTTCTTC,CASNPHSGTGFGNEQFF